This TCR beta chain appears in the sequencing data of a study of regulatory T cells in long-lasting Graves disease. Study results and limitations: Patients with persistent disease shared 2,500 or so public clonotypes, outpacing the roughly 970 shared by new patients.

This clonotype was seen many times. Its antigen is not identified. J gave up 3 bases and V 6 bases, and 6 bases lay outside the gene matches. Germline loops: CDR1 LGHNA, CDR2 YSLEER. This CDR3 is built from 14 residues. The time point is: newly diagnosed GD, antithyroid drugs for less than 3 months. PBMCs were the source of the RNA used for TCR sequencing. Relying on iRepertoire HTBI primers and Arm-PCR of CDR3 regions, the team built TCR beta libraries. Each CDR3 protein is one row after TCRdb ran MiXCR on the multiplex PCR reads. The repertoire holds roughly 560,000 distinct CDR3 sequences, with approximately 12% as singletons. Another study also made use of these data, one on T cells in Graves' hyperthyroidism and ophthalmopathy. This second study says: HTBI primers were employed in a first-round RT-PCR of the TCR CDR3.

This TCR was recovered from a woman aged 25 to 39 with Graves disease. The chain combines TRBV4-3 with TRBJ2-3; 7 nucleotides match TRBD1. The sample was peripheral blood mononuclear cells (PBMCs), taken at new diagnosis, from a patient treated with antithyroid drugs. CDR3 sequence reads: CASSNRGGTDTQYF. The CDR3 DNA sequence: TGCGCCAGCAGTAACAGGGGCGGTACAGATACGCAGTATTTT.